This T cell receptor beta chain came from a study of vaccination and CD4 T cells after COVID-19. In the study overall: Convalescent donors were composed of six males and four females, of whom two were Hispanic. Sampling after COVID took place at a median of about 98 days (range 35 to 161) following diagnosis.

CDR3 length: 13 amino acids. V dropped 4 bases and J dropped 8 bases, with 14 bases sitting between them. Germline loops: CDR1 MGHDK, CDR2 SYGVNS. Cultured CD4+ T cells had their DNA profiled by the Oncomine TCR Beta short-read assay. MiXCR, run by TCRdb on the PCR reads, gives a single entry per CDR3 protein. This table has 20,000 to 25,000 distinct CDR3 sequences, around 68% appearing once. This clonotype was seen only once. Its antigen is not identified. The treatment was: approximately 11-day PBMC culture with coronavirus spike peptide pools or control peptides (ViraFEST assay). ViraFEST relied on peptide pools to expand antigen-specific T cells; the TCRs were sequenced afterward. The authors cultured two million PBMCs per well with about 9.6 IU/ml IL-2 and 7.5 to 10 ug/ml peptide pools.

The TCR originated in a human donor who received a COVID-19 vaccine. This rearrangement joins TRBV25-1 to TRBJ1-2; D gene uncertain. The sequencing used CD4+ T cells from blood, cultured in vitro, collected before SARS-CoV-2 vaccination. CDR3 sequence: CASSVSGSWGYTF. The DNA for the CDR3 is TGTGCCAGCAGTGTATCGGGTTCTTGGGGCTACACCTTC.